The entry below gives a single T cell receptor beta chain sequence along with its context. Its antigen is not identified. The sample belongs to a study of T-cell memory formation after mild COVID-19. Study as a whole: Each donor largely had its own TCR clusters. Study conclusions and caveats: CD4+ contracting clones were found mainly in CM and EM, and CD8+ ones in EMRA.

This CDR3 region has 12 residues. The germline V gene encodes CDR1 DFQATT and CDR2 SNEGSKA (reference sequence). Trimming stripped 1 base from V and 5 bases from J, with 9 bases between. Barcoded TCR alpha and TCR beta cDNA libraries with UMIs came from 5'RACE using constant-segment primers. TCRdb passed the 5' RACE reads through MiXCR, listing each CDR3 protein once. The sample lists some 410,000 distinct CDR3 sequences, roughly a quarter seen once, with 13% in the top ten. The chain combines TRBV20-1 with TRBJ2-7; D unclear. Sequenced: PBMCs or a T cell subset sorted from them (not recorded which). The receptor's source is an adult woman who had mild COVID-19 (a few samples of this study predate the infection). Cell type and time point are not known. The CDR3: CSARVVPHEQYF. The CDR3 bases are TGCAGTGCTAGAGTTGTCCCCCACGAGCAGTACTTC.